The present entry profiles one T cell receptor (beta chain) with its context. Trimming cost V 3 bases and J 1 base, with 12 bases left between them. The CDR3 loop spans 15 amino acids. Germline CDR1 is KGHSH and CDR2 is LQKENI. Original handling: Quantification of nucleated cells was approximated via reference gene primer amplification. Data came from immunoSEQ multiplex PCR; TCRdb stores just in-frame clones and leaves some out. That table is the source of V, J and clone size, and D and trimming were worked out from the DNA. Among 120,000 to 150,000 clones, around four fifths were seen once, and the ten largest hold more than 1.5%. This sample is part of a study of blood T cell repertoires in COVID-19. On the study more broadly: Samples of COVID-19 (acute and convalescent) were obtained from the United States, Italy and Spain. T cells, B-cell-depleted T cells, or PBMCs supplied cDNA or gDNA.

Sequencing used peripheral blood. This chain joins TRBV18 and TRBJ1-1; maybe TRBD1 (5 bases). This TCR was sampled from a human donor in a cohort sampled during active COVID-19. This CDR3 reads CASSPSGGANTEAFF. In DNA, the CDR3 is TGTGCCAGCTCACCCTCAGGTGGGGCGAACACTGAAGCTTTCTTT. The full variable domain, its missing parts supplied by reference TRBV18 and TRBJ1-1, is NAGVMQNPRHLVRRRGQEARLRCSPMKGHSHVYWYRQLPEEGLKFMVYLQKENIIDESGMPKERFSAEFPKEGPSILRIQQVVRGDSAAYFCASSPSGGANTEAFFGQGTRLTVV.